Following are 12 T cell receptor beta chains from one sample sequenced in a study of T cell responses to AZD1222 COVID-19 vaccine (dated by TCRdb to 2020 to 2023). Receptor libraries were prepared by the immunoSEQ multiplex PCR assay. Held by TCRdb, this immuneACCESS table contains in-frame sequences only and omits some clones. Under half of the omission traces to an unresolved V gene where checked; the cause of the rest is unknown. The sample profile shows roughly 260,000 clones; more than 80% of them were found once. 0.55% of the sample goes to the ten largest clones. The time point label for this specimen denotes: baseline before first vaccination. The material was peripheral blood, obtained on day 0 of AZD1222 vaccination. These receptors were taken from an adult in good health.

The table lists this clone with a count of one. The V gene is TRBV10-3, the J gene TRBJ1-5, with D possibly TRBD1 on 6 matching bases. CDR3 length equals 14 residues. CDR1 and CDR2 from the germline V gene are ENHRY and SYGVKD. The ends were cut back, 4 bases at V and 3 bases at J, with 10 bases in the middle. The CDR3 bases are TGTGCCATCAGTGCACAGGGTACCAATCAGCCCCAGCATTTT. Protein product: CAISAQGTNQPQHF.

Turning to this clone: The CDR3 does not end in the conserved phenylalanine or tryptophan, so this is likely a read error. No DNA is shown, since the ends of the CDR3 on it are uncertain; the CDR3 is the one TCRdb lists. V usage is TRBV6-1 and J usage is TRBJ2-4; the DNA was not compared with TRBD2, the D call given in the table. Germline V gene data show CDR1 as MNHNS and CDR2 as SASEGT. The CDR3 contains 14 residues when both ends are counted. The chain's CDR3 is CASSETTSGGLGSL.

The chain employs TRBV11-2 and TRBJ1-1; 7 bases align to TRBD1. The germline gives CDR1 SGHAT, CDR2 FQNNGV. The CDR3 loop spans 16 amino acids. V was clipped by 5 bases and J by 5 bases; unmatched bases: 14. This chain's CDR3 is CASSRRYRGERTEAFF. In DNA form, the CDR3 reads TGTGCCAGCAGCCGGCGCTACAGGGGAGAGAGGACTGAAGCTTTCTTT.

This chain connects TRBV6-1 to TRBJ1-5, with 8 bases lining up with TRBD1. Germline CDR1 is MNHNS and CDR2 is SASEGT. The V segment lost 2 bases and the J segment 8 bases; nucleotides outside the gene matches: 8. This CDR3 is 15 amino acids long. The CDR3 protein is CASSELDRAVEPQHF. CDR3 DNA sequence: TGTGCCAGCAGTGAATTGGACAGGGCCGTCGAGCCCCAGCATTTT.

The genes are TRBV28 and TRBJ1-2; D ambiguous. CDR3 length: 15 amino acids. The germline V gene encodes CDR1 MDHEN and CDR2 SYDVKM. The V end lost 3 bases, the J end lost 5 bases, and 16 bases lay between the germline ends. CDR3 sequence: CASSLVAIPAYGYTF. In DNA form, the CDR3 reads TGTGCCAGCAGTTTGGTGGCAATCCCGGCATATGGCTACACCTTC.

CDR3 residues: CASSVVAVGSNEQFF. CDR3 in DNA: TGTGCCAGCAGCGTAGTTGCCGTGGGTTCCAATGAGCAGTTCTTC. The chain recombines TRBV9 with TRBJ2-1; D uncertain. The CDR3 covers 15 residues. V was shortened by 0 bases and J by 6 bases, with 13 bases between the two germline ends. Germline lookup yields CDR1 SGDLS and CDR2 YYNGEE. Full variable domain (missing parts from reference TRBV9 and TRBJ2-1): DSGVTQTPKHLITATGQRVTLRCSPRSGDLSVYWYQQSLDQGLQFLIQYYNGEERAKGNILERFSAQQFPDLHSELNLSSLELGDSALYFCASSVVAVGSNEQFFGPGTRLTVL.

The sample holds one count of this clone. This CDR3 reads CASSQGPGRKNIQYF. The DNA of the CDR3 is TGCGCCAGCAGCCAAGGGCCTGGACGCAAAAACATTCAGTACTTC. The chain carries TRBV4-1 and TRBJ2-4; D remains unclear. CDR1 is MGHRA, CDR2 YSYEKL, per germline. CDR3 length equals 15 residues. The V gene lost 1 base and the J gene lost 3 bases, with 10 bases spanning the gap.

The V call is TRBV11-2, the J call TRBJ2-5, with D maybe TRBD2 (6 bases). Trimming left V 4 bases short and J 7 bases short, with 10 bases between. The CDR3 extends over 12 amino acids. Germline V gene sequence: CDR1 SGHAT, CDR2 FQNNGV. The CDR3 DNA is TGTGCCAGCAGCTCGGGACTCTCGACCCAGTACTTC. Translated: CASSSGLSTQYF.

The genes are TRBV29-1 and TRBJ1-2, with D perhaps matching TRBD1 (6 bases). The germline V gene encodes CDR1 SQVTM and CDR2 ANQGSEA. The V end was cut by 7 bases, the J end by 1 base, with 13 bases between. The CDR3 has 13 amino acids. CDR3 in amino acids: CSALDSLNYGYTF. The CDR3 coding sequence is TGCAGCGCCCTGGACAGTCTTAACTATGGCTACACCTTC.

The chain combines TRBV28 with TRBJ1-1; tentative D call: TRBD1 (6 bases). This CDR3 region has 14 residues. V lost 7 bases and J 7 bases, leaving 19 bases between the germline ends. The germline V gene encodes CDR1 MDHEN and CDR2 SYDVKM. The CDR3 DNA follows: TGTGCCAGCATACCGGAGGGGACAACCTTTGAAGCTTTCTTT. Amino acids: CASIPEGTTFEAFF.

CDR3 sequence: CASRGRDEKLFF. CDR3 bases: TGTGCCTCCCGAGGGCGCGATGAAAAACTGTTTTTT. V is TRBV28 and J is TRBJ1-4, with D unclear. The CDR3 length is 12 residues. From germline, CDR1 is MDHEN and CDR2 SYDVKM. V dropped 11 bases and J dropped 6 bases, with 13 bases sitting between them.

This sequence joins TRBV13 and TRBJ2-4; 10 bases map to TRBD2. Germline CDR1 reads PRHDT; CDR2 reads FYEKMQ (reference sequence). The ends lost 5 bases at V and 10 bases at J; junction bases unmatched: 8. This CDR3 is built from 14 residues. The chain's CDR3 is CASSQRLAGDIQYF. CDR3 nucleotides: TGTGCCAGCAGCCAAAGACTAGCGGGTGATATTCAGTACTTC.